A selection of T cell receptor beta chains follows, all from one sample in a study of blood T cell repertoires in COVID-19. The table came from immunoSEQ multiplex PCR; TCRdb's copy has only in-frame clones and leaves some out. The sample gives around 150,000 clones, about 72% of which show up once; 9.5% to 13% is in the top ten. Input material: peripheral blood. The origin of the receptors is a man in his 60s who had recovered from COVID-19. The CDR3 runs from the conserved cysteine through the conserved F or W. Fields, in order: CDR3 length, clone size, J gene, D gene, V gene, CDR3 protein, CDR3 DNA. A D gene is named only where the DNA matches it firmly. Rows may omit the clone size; those that give it use once, few, many or a size class.

13,.,TRBJ1-5,TRBD1,TRBV6-5,CASRVQGWQPQHF,TGTGCCAGCAGAGTACAGGGGTGGCAGCCCCAGCATTTT
14,.,TRBJ1-1,.,TRBV19,CASSRLGRRTEAFF,TGTGCCAGTAGTAGACTGGGCCGGAGGACTGAAGCTTTCTTT
18,.,TRBJ1-5,TRBD1,TRBV19,CASKRDRVGGVGGQPQHF,TGTGCCAGTAAAAGGGACAGGGTCGGAGGCGTCGGGGGTCAGCCCCAGCATTTT
17,.,TRBJ1-4,.,TRBV3-1/TRBV3-2,CASSQVYSVSTNEKLFF,TGTGCCAGCAGCCAGGTTTACAGTGTCTCAACTAATGAAAAACTGTTTTTT
14,.,TRBJ1-3,TRBD1,TRBV7-8,CASSPGTAGNTIYF,TGTGCCAGCAGCCCTGGGACAGCCGGGAACACCATATATTTT
14,.,TRBJ2-1,TRBD1,TRBV19,CASGQGATYNEQFF,TGTGCCAGTGGACAGGGAGCAACCTACAATGAGCAGTTCTTC
13,.,TRBJ1-1,.,TRBV5-5,CASSTRSGTEAFF,TGTGCCAGCAGCACCCGGTCCGGTACTGAAGCTTTCTTT
12,.,TRBJ1-1,TRBD1,TRBV7-2,CASSPGTGEAFF,TGTGCCAGCAGCCCTGGGACAGGTGAAGCTTTCTTT
15,.,TRBJ2-3,TRBD2,TRBV3-1/TRBV3-2,CASRGTSGFTDTQYF,TGTGCCAGCAGAGGGACTAGCGGATTCACAGATACGCAGTATTTT
14,.,TRBJ2-1,.,TRBV3-1/TRBV3-2,CASSQPWETSEQFF,TGTGCCAGCAGCCAGCCCTGGGAGACGAGTGAGCAGTTCTTC
17,.,TRBJ2-5,TRBD1,TRBV7-2,CASSFNWDRTFQETQYF,TGTGCCAGCAGCTTTAATTGGGACAGAACCTTCCAAGAGACCCAGTACTTC
14,.,TRBJ2-1,TRBD1,TRBV7-9,CASSARDRVRGQFF,TGTGCCAGCAGCGCCCGGGACAGGGTACGGGGGCAGTTCTTC
14,once,TRBJ1-5,TRBD1,TRBV28,CASSPWTGNQPQHF,TGTGCCAGCAGTCCCTGGACAGGGAATCAGCCCCAGCATTTT
13,few,TRBJ2-1,.,TRBV12-3/TRBV12-4,CASSYPGQGEQFF,TGTGCCAGCAGTTACCCCGGGCAGGGTGAGCAGTTCTTC
14,.,TRBJ2-2,.,TRBV11-2,CASSPYRNTGELFF,TGTGCCAGCAGTCCATACAGGAACACCGGGGAGCTGTTTTTT
13,.,TRBJ1-2,.,TRBV28,CASSWGDNYGYTF,TGTGCCAGCAGTTGGGGGGATAACTATGGCTACACCTTC
18,.,TRBJ2-1,TRBD1,TRBV3-1/TRBV3-2,CASSQDFGAGQGYNEQFF,TGTGCCAGCAGCCAAGATTTCGGAGCGGGACAGGGTTACAATGAGCAGTTCTTC
15,few,TRBJ1-5,.,TRBV6-2/TRBV6-3,CASSPWVRGNQPQHF,TGTGCCAGCAGCCCATGGGTCAGGGGCAATCAGCCCCAGCATTTT
13,.,TRBJ1-4,.,TRBV9,CASSVGSGEKLFF,TGTGCCAGCAGCGTAGGGAGTGGCGAAAAACTGTTTTTT
17,.,TRBJ2-6,TRBD1,TRBV6-2/TRBV6-3,CASSSMTGLTGANVLTF,TGTGCCAGCAGTTCAATGACAGGGTTGACAGGGGCCAACGTCCTGACTTTC
14,.,TRBJ1-2,.,TRBV12-1,CASSFERTYWGYTF,TGTGCCAGCAGCTTTGAGAGGACTTACTGGGGCTACACCTTC
14,.,TRBJ2-7,TRBD1,TRBV27,CASSGTGRTGEQYF,TGTGCCAGCAGTGGGACAGGGAGGACGGGCGAGCAGTACTTC
15,.,TRBJ2-2,.,TRBV7-8,CASSAGVERFRELFF,TGTGCCAGCAGCGCAGGGGTAGAGAGGTTCCGGGAGCTGTTTTTT
12,few,TRBJ2-5,.,TRBV5-8,CASSLVQETQYF,TGTGCCAGCAGCTTGGTACAAGAGACCCAGTACTTC
14,many,TRBJ2-3,.,TRBV28,CASSLLESTDTQYF,TGTGCCAGCAGTTTATTAGAGAGCACAGATACGCAGTATTTT
14,.,TRBJ2-5,TRBD2,TRBV6-2/TRBV6-3,CASSLAGVWETQYF,TGTGCCAGCAGTTTAGCGGGGGTGTGGGAGACCCAGTACTTC
15,few,TRBJ2-7,.,TRBV18,CASSPPSGGGHEQYF,TGTGCCAGCTCACCCCCTTCGGGGGGCGGCCACGAGCAGTACTTC
13,.,TRBJ2-1,.,TRBV3-1/TRBV3-2,CASRALRGGEQFF,TGTGCCAGCAGGGCCTTGAGGGGGGGTGAGCAGTTCTTC
16,once,TRBJ2-3,.,TRBV5-4,CASSPGGPTGADTQYF,TGTGCCAGCAGCCCAGGAGGGCCGACTGGGGCAGATACGCAGTATTTT
14,few,TRBJ2-7,.,TRBV4-2,CASSQAGARYEQYF,TGTGCCAGCAGCCAAGCGGGAGCAAGGTACGAGCAGTACTTC
12,.,TRBJ1-5,.,TRBV2,CASSSNNQPQHF,TGTGCCAGCTCTAGTAACAATCAGCCCCAGCATTTT
13,few,TRBJ2-7,.,TRBV7-9,CASSLGASYEQYF,TGTGCCAGCAGCTTAGGCGCATCCTACGAGCAGTACTTC
12,.,TRBJ2-3,.,TRBV11-2,CASSPIVDTQYF,TGTGCCAGCAGCCCCATAGTAGATACGCAGTATTTT
18,once,TRBJ1-2,.,TRBV7-2,CASSQQAGTSLGGYGYTF,TGTGCCAGCAGCCAGCAGGCCGGGACGTCATTAGGGGGATATGGCTACACCTTC
16,.,TRBJ2-1,.,TRBV7-2,CASSSWTSPPYYEQFF,TGTGCCAGCAGCTCCTGGACAAGCCCCCCCTACTATGAGCAGTTCTTC
12,.,TRBJ1-2,.,TRBV25-1,CASSESDYGYTF,TGTGCCAGCAGTGAGTCGGACTATGGCTACACCTTC
15,.,TRBJ1-4,.,TRBV30,CAWTPPGTTNEKLFF,TGTGCCTGGACCCCCCCGGGAACAACTAATGAAAAACTGTTTTTT
13,.,TRBJ1-1,.,TRBV5-4,CASSPSVNTEAFF,TGTGCCAGCAGCCCATCGGTGAACACTGAAGCTTTCTTT